The present T cell receptor beta chain was sequenced within a study of cytomegalovirus exposure and HLA in healthy donors (dated by TCRdb to the late 2010s). At the level of the whole study: An earlier analysis of about 560 of the donors reported approximately 260 Gb of sequence data and 117 million unique TCR beta sequences obtained from about 179 million T cells. An early release that covered about 640 HLA-typed donors contained approximately 300 gigabases of sequencing data and 65 million to 100 million unique TCR sequences. The genetic ancestry cluster associated with self-reported Caucasian donors included around four fifths of the roughly 360 genotyped donors. The aim of the study was to test whether cataloging public T cell receptors could identify signatures of past pathogen exposure. The study profiled the T cell repertoires of fewer than 850 subjects by immunosequencing and related them to cytomegalovirus serostatus. A separate validation cohort of 100 to 150 different subjects was used in addition to the 666-subject first cohort. To predict cytomegalovirus infection status, the study combined high-throughput TCR immunosequencing, statistical association of individual TCRs with disease status, and machine learning. A later analysis re-analyzed previously published TCR beta repertoires from 666 donors and added high-resolution HLA genotyping to study TCR occurrence patterns. Rather than drawing on any new phenotypic data, the later analysis identified candidate immune exposures from TCR beta sequences and the way those sequences occurred across donors. To decide whether each TCR beta V gene segment behaved as functional or pseudogenic, an earlier analysis of some 570 of the donors relied on high-throughput TCR beta sequencing. Donor age, sex, ethnicity and CMV serostatus were compiled alongside the repertoire data. A later genetic analysis took genome-wide SNP genotypes for about 65% of the 666 donors and used that subset as a discovery cohort. All discovery cohort repertoires had been generated on a single sequencing platform. HLA typing included class I and class II loci at four-digit resolution. Typing coverage varied by locus: roughly 620-630 donors for A, B, C, DRB1 and DQB1; more than 500 for DQA1; more than 600 for DPA1; more than 450 for DPB1. Roughly five DR-DQ haplotypes were handled as single units for association and clustering, since linkage in the cohort was strong. On average, around 240,000 unique TCR beta nucleotide sequences were sequenced per donor among 398 genotyped donors of the cohort, with roughly 20% of those sequences being non-productive.

The library was obtained by the immunoSEQ multiplex PCR assay. For the multiplex PCR, a mixture combining 60 forward primers for TCR Vbeta segments and 13 reverse primers for TCR Jbeta segments was used. Amplification of the CDR3 region of rearranged TCR beta genes was performed with a multiplex PCR assay on genomic DNA. The Illumina HiSeq System was used to sequence the amplified TCR beta libraries as 87-base-pair reads. From the authors' description of their analysis: A later analysis counted around 72 million unique TCR beta chains across the 550 to 750 repertoires, and some 11 million of these chains were shared by at least two donors. To remove PCR and sequencing errors, raw reads were error-corrected and collapsed into unique sequences using a nearest-neighbor algorithm that merged closely related sequences. V, D and J gene segments were assigned by aligning CDR3 sequences to IMGT reference sequences. For a sequence to be retained, at least a six-nucleotide match to both a V gene segment and a J gene segment was required. Rearrangements were classified as productive when the CDR3 lacked stop codons and remained in frame with V and J, and all other rearrangements were classified as non-productive. Following IMGT convention, CDR3 was defined as the stretch from the second conserved V-encoded cysteine to the conserved J-encoded phenylalanine. The earlier analysis of 587 of the donors excluded any sequence lacking an unambiguous match to a single V gene segment. An earlier analysis of 500 to 700 of the donors classified V segments as functional when productive rearrangements were above 56.7% and as segregating when the standard deviation between donors was above 5%. A statistical classification framework was built to diagnose cytomegalovirus status from the catalog of TCR beta chain sequences. V and J gene assignment, in a later analysis, came from comparing TCR nucleotide sequences with IMGT/GENE-DB human TR gene sequences. A later analysis assigned CDR3 sequences and most-parsimonious VDJ recombination scenarios with the TCRdist pipeline. In a later analysis, each TCR beta chain was defined by its CDR3 amino acid sequence together with its V-gene family, and reads lacking a unique V-gene family were excluded. To address suspected cross-contamination and a sequencing artifact, a later analysis removed under 600 highly shared, low-generation-probability nucleotide sequences. In a later analysis, a clonal expansion index was calculated for each public chain from normalized within-repertoire ranks of inferred template counts. In a later analysis, generation probabilities were computed using a VDJ recombination model fitted to out-of-frame rearrangements, and the results were checked against IGoR. Hypergeometric tests were used in a later analysis to score TCR-TCR, TCR-HLA and TCR-CMV co-occurrence, with a repertoire-size bias correction applied to the TCR pairs. In a later analysis, false discovery rates were estimated by permuting HLA or CMV assignments 20 times. A later analysis grouped co-occurring TCRs with DBSCAN, adding TCRdist sequence similarity when clustering within HLA-allele-positive subsets. Repertoires with fewer than 30,000 or more than 120,000 public chains, plus five repertoires with anomalous nucleotide sharing, were excluded from co-occurrence clustering. TCRdb took this table from immuneACCESS and kept in-frame rearrangements with V and J called. Such tables lack part of the clones; where checked against another copy, unresolved V genes explain under half of the gap, and the rest is unexplained. V and J calls and clone size follow that table, whereas D and trimming were derived from the DNA. In all, the sample holds some 130,000 clones, and 70% to 80% of those were seen once. The leading ten clones occupy 3.1% of the sample.

The cohort was made up of 666 healthy bone marrow donors. All cohort members were sampled while nominally healthy, although unrecorded immune exposures were likely present. The donor was CMV seronegative and belonged to the group of over 300 seronegative cohort members. A peripheral blood sample was provided by each donor, and peripheral blood mononuclear cells were used for TCR beta sequencing. The Qiagen DNeasy Blood Extraction Kit was used to extract genomic DNA from the blood cell samples. CDR1 SGHNT and CDR2 YYREEE are derived from the germline V gene (reference sequence). Here V drops 4 bases and J drops 8 bases, and the junction holds 10 bases not matched to any gene. Counted from cysteine to phenylalanine, this CDR3 has 15 amino acids. Only the CDR3 part of the read is kept: 45 bases, read in frame from the first base. On the study overall, not on this receptor specifically: A later genetic analysis reported fewer N-insertions in productive TCRs among donors in an Asian-associated ancestry cluster than the roughly 690-donor mean. When HLA alleles, especially DR and DQ, strongly co-occurred, attributing TCR associations to individual alleles was difficult. Compared with equally common non-associated chains, HLA-associated TCR beta chains in a later analysis were more clonally expanded and had lower generation probabilities. An earlier analysis of several hundred of the donors showed that most TCR beta V segments appeared in productive rearrangements either about 90% or about 30% of the time, which broadly matched IMGT annotations. A further reported finding was that TCR beta sequences accurately predicted the HLA-A and HLA-B alleles for most subjects in the first cohort. A few of the identified cytomegalovirus-associated TCR beta chains were confirmed in vitro to be specific for cytomegalovirus antigens. Linkage disequilibrium might explain the correlated functional status among segregating V segments, but an unknown experimental factor could not be excluded. A later analysis associated 15,000 to 20,000 TCR beta sequences with specific HLA alleles at a false discovery rate of 0.05. Some IMGT-functional V segments, including TRBV6-2 and TRBV6-3, could not be told apart with the 87-base-pair reads, so those segments were excluded. Roughly uniform sequencing depth across donors was assumed in presence/absence analyses, although this assumption may not hold. Because counts were too low, some 17 rarely observed V segments, including chromosome 9 orphons, were excluded from the earlier analysis of roughly 580 of the donors. This cohort had only TCR beta chains sequenced, and the lack of alpha or paired-chain data limited which features could be detected. According to the authors, the approach could potentially be generalized to other disease states and immunological phenotypes. A total of 150 or so TCR beta chains were listed by the study as associated with cytomegalovirus. Because HLA typing was unavailable for some donors at each locus, only the typed subset was used in association tests. A later analysis found that most CMV-associated TCR beta chains appeared HLA-restricted, with HLA associations seemingly driven largely by CMV exposure. While some public TCRs were present in many individuals, most TCR sequences turned up only very rarely across donors. Immune exposure information for the cohort was limited to CMV serostatus. According to a later analysis, parvovirus B19, influenza, CMV and Epstein-Barr virus appeared linked to several top co-occurrence clusters. In both the original and validation cohorts, the classifier was reported to diagnose cytomegalovirus status with high specificity and sensitivity. A later genetic analysis associated a missense DCLRE1C variant with V-gene and J-gene trimming of TCR beta chains, and an independent cohort replicated the association. In a later analysis, the rate of TCR association differed among HLA loci, with DRB1 alleles having the most associated TCRs and HLA-C alleles having the fewest. A group of highly shared sequence variants was considered likely to be a technical artifact of the sequencing pipeline.

In the case of this clone: This receptor's antigen is unknown. Base qualities are not provided; no much larger clone lies one nucleotide away.

The sample consisted of PBMCs. Rearrangement joined TRBV5-4 to TRBJ1-2; the central 11 bases match TRBD1. The receptor was isolated from a female donor in good health and CMV-seronegative. The DNA sequence is TGTGCCAGCAGCGCCGGGACAGGGGGGATGAGAGGCTACACCTTC. It translates as CASSAGTGGMRGYTF.